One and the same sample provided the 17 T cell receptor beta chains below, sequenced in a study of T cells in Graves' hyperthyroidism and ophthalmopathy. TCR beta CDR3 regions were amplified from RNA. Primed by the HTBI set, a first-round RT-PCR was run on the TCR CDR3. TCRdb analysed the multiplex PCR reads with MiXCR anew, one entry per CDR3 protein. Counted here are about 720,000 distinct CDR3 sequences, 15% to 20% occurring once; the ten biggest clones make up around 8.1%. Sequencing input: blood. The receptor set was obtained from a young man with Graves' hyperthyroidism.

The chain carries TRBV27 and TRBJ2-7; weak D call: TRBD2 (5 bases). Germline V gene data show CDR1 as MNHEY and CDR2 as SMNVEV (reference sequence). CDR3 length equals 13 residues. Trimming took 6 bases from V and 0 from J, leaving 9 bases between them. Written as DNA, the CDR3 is TGTGCCAGCAGGCGCGGGCGCTCCTACGAGCAGTACTTC. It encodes CASRRGRSYEQYF.

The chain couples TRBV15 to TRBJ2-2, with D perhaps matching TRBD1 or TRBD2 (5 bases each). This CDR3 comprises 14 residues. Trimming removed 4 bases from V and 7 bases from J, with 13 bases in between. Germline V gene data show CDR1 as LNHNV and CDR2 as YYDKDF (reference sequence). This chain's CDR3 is CATSTIQGVGELFF. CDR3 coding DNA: TGTGCCACCAGCACAATTCAGGGAGTCGGGGAGCTGTTTTTT. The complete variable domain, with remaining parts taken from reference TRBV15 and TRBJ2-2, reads DAMVIQNPRYQVTQFGKPVTLSCSQTLNHNVMYWYQQKSSQAPKLLFHYYDKDFNNEADTPDNFQSRRPNTSFCFLDIRSPGLGDTAMYLCATSTIQGVGELFFGEGSRLTVL.

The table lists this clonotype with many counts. The CDR3 is CASSLSPRGGSYEQYF. In DNA, the CDR3 is TGTGCCAGCAGTTTATCCCCCCGAGGAGGCTCCTACGAGCAGTACTTC. The chain employs TRBV28 and TRBJ2-7; tentative D call: TRBD2 (5 bases). The CDR3 covers 16 residues. With 1 base removed from V and 0 bases from J, the gap between germline ends came to 13 bases. Per the germline V gene, CDR1 is MDHEN and CDR2 is SYDVKM.

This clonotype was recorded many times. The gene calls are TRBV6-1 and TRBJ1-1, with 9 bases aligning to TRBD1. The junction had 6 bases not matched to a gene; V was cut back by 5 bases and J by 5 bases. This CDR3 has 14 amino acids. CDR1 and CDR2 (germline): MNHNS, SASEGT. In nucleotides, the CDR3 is TGTGCCAGCAGTAACAGGGGGCTGGGAACTGAAGCTTTCTTT. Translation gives CASSNRGLGTEAFF.

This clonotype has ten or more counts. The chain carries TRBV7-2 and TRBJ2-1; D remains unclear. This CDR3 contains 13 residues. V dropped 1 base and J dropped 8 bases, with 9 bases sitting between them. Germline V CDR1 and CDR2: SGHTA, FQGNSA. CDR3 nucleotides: TGTGCCAGCAGCTTAGGGCAGCTCGATGAGCAGTTCTTC. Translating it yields CASSLGQLDEQFF.

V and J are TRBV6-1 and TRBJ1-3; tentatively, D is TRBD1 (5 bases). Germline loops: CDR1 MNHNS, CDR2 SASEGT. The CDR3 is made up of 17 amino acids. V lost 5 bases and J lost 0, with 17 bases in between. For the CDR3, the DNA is TGTGCCAGCAGTTTAAGAAGGGGACTGATCTCTGGAAACACCATATATTTT. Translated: CASSLRRGLISGNTIYF.

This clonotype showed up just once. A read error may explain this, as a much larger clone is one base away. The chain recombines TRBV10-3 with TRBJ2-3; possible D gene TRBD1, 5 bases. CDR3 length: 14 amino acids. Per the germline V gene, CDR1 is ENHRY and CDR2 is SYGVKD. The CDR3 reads CAISEPLQGDMQYF. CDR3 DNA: TGTGCCATCAGTGAGCCCTTACAAGGGGATATGCAGTATTTT.

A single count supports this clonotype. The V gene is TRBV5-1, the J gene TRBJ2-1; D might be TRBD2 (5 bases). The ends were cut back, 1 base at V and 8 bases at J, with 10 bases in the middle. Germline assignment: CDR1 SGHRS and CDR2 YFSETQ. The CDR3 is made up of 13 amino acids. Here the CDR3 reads CASSLIPRDEQFF. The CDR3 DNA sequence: TGCGCCAGCAGCTTGATTCCGCGGGATGAGCAGTTCTTC. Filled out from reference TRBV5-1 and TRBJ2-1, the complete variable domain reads KAGVTQTPRYLIKTRGQQVTLSCSPISGHRSVSWYQQTPGQGLQFLFEYFSETQRNKGNFPGRFSGRQFSNSRSEMNVSTLELGDSALYLCASSLIPRDEQFFGPGTRLTVL.

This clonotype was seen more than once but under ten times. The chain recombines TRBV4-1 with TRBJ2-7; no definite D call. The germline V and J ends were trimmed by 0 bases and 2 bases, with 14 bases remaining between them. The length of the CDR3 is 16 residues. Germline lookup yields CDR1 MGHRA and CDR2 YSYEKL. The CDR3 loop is CASSQESPPGPYEQYF. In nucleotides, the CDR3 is TGCGCCAGCAGCCAAGAGAGCCCACCTGGGCCCTACGAGCAGTACTTC.

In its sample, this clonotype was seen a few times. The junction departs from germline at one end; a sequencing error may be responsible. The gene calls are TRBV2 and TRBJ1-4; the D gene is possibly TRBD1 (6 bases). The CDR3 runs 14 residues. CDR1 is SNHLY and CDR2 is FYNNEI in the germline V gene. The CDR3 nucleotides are TGTGCCGGCAGTGAGCGGGGGGCGGCTGAAAAACTGTTTTTT. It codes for CAGSERGAAEKLFF.

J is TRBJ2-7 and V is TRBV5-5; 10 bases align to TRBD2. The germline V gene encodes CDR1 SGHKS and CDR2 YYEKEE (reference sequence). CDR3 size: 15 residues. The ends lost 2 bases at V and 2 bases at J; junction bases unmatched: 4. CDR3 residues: CASSFESGRAYEQYF. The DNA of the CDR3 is TGTGCCAGCAGCTTTGAGAGCGGGAGGGCCTACGAGCAGTACTTC.

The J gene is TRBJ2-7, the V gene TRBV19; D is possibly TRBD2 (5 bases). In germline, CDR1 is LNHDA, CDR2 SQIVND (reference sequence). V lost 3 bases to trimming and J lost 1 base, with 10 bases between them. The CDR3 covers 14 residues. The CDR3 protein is CASSILPGSYEQYF. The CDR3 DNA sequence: TGTGCCAGTAGTATCTTACCGGGATCCTACGAGCAGTACTTC. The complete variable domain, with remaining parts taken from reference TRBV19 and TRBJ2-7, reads DGGITQSPKYLFRKEGQNVTLSCEQNLNHDAMYWYRQDPGQGLRLIYYSQIVNDFQKGDIAEGYSVSREKKESFPLTVTSAQKNPTAFYLCASSILPGSYEQYFGPGTRLTVT.

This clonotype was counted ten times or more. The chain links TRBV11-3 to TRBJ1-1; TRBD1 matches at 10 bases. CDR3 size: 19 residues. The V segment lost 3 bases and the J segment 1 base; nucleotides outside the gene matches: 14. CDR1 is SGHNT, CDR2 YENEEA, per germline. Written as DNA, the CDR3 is TGTGCCAGCAGCTTCGGAATATGGGGGACAGGGGCGAGGAACACTGAAGCTTTCTTT. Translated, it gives CASSFGIWGTGARNTEAFF.

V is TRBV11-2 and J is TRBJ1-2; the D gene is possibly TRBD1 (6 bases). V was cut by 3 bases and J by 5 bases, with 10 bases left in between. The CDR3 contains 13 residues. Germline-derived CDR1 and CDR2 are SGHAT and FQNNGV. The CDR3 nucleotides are TGTGCCAGCAGCTTGGGACACTCTTATGGCTACACCTTC. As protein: CASSLGHSYGYTF. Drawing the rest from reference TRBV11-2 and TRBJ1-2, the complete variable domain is EAGVAQSPRYKIIEKRQSVAFWCNPISGHATLYWYQQILGQGPKLLIQFQNNGVVDDSQLPKDRFSAERLKGVDSTLKIQPAKLEDSAVYLCASSLGHSYGYTFGSGTRLTVV.

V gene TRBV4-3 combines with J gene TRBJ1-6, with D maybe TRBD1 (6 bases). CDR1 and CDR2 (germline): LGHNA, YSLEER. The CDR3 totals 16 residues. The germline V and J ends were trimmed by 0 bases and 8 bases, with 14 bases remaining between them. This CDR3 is CASSQDGGRTDSPLHF. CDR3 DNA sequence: TGCGCCAGCAGCCAAGATGGGGGGCGTACCGATTCACCCCTCCACTTT.

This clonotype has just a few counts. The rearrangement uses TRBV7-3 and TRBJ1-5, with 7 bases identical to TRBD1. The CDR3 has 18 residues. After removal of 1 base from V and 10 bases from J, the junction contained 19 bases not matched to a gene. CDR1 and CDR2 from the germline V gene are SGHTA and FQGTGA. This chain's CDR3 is CASSLKGASTGLGHPQHF. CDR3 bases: TGTGCCAGCAGCTTAAAGGGGGCGTCGACAGGGCTCGGTCACCCCCAGCATTTT.

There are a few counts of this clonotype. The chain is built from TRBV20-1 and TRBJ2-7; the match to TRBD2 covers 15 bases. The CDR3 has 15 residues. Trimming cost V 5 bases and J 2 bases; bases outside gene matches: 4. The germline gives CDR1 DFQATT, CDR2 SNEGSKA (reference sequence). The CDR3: CSAEGLAGGPYEQYF. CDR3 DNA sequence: TGCAGTGCTGAAGGACTAGCGGGAGGGCCCTACGAGCAGTACTTC.